One and the same sample provided the 15 T cell receptor beta chains below, sequenced in a study of shared clonotypes between healthy human individuals. Generated by immunoSEQ multiplex PCR, the TCRdb table keeps only in-frame clones and is missing some. The table includes some 1,900,000 clones, roughly 94% detected once. CD45RO-negative CD8 cells positively selected for CCR7 made up the naive population, which excluded terminally differentiated effector memory CD45RA+ cells. Sequencing was carried out using naive CD8+ T cells sorted from blood. The receptors were sampled from a man aged 18 to 29 in good health.

The V and J genes are TRBV5-1 and TRBJ1-1; no clear D gene. The CDR3 has 16 residues. CDR1 SGHRS and CDR2 YFSETQ come from the germline V gene. Trimming pared 0 bases from V and 0 bases from J, leaving 12 bases between. CDR3 residues: CASSLEGGLMNTEAFF. For the CDR3, the DNA is TGCGCCAGCAGCTTGGAGGGTGGCCTCATGAACACTGAAGCTTTCTTT.

The chain employs TRBV5-1 and TRBJ1-1, with 7 bases fitting TRBD1. Germline assignment: CDR1 SGHRS and CDR2 YFSETQ. The CDR3 covers 15 residues. Unmatched junction bases numbered 11, after V lost 6 bases and J lost 3 bases. This CDR3 is CASTLRQGRDTEAFF. In DNA, the CDR3 is TGCGCCAGCACGCTCAGACAGGGCAGGGACACTGAAGCTTTCTTT.

V is TRBV30 and J is TRBJ2-5, with D perhaps being TRBD1 or TRBD2 (5 bases each). Germline CDR1 GTSNPN, CDR2 SVGIG (reference sequence). This CDR3 comprises 14 residues. V lost 4 bases to trimming and J lost 0 bases, with 12 bases between them. The CDR3 loop is CAWTWDANQETQYF. The CDR3 nucleotides read TGTGCCTGGACTTGGGACGCCAACCAAGAGACCCAGTACTTC.

The chain uses TRBV18 and TRBJ2-7, with D tentatively TRBD1 (6 bases). V lost 2 bases to trimming and J lost 2 bases, with 22 bases between them. Germline V gives CDR1 KGHSH, CDR2 LQKENI. This CDR3 comprises 18 residues. The CDR3 sequence is CASSPTSRRQGSTYEQYF. The CDR3 DNA reads TGTGCCAGCTCACCAACATCCAGACGGCAGGGGTCTACCTACGAGCAGTACTTC.

The chain couples TRBV30 to TRBJ2-3; D might be TRBD1 (5 bases). The germline V gene encodes CDR1 GTSNPN and CDR2 SVGIG (reference sequence). V was clipped by 4 bases and J by 2 bases, with 13 bases between them. This CDR3 contains 14 residues. The DNA of the CDR3 is TGTGCCTGGATGACAGAGCTTTACACAGATACGCAGTATTTT. This codes for CAWMTELYTDTQYF.

CDR3 loop: CASSLAIGAQETQYF. The DNA for the CDR3 is TGCGCCAGCAGCTTGGCGATCGGTGCCCAAGAGACCCAGTACTTC. This chain joins TRBV5-1 and TRBJ2-5; D not resolved. CDR1 SGHRS and CDR2 YFSETQ come from the germline V gene. V lost 0 bases and J lost 1, with 10 bases in between. The CDR3 loop spans 15 amino acids. Full variable domain (remainder filled in from reference TRBV5-1 and TRBJ2-5): KAGVTQTPRYLIKTRGQQVTLSCSPISGHRSVSWYQQTPGQGLQFLFEYFSETQRNKGNFPGRFSGRQFSNSRSEMNVSTLELGDSALYLCASSLAIGAQETQYFGPGTRLLVL.

This clone is a singleton in its sample. This chain uses TRBV6-6 with TRBJ1-2; the match to TRBD1 covers 9 bases. This CDR3 is built from 12 residues. V lost 5 bases, J lost 8 bases, and 3 bases stayed unmatched. Germline lookup yields CDR1 MNHNY and CDR2 SVGAGI (reference sequence). The CDR3 nucleotides read TGTGCCAGCAGTGGGGACAGGGACGGCTACACCTTC. Translating it yields CASSGDRDGYTF.

The chain couples TRBV7-8 to TRBJ2-7; 9 nucleotides line up with TRBD2. This CDR3 is 18 amino acids long. Trimming took 5 bases from V and 2 from J; bases not matched to a gene: 16. Germline V gives CDR1 SGHVS, CDR2 FQNEAQ. CDR3 nucleotides: TGTGCCAGCAGCGCAGCGCTGTTAGCGGGGGAGTCGCCCTACGAGCAGTACTTC. This sequence encodes CASSAALLAGESPYEQYF.

The chain has TRBV7-2 and TRBJ1-6, with no clear D. The CDR3 contains 17 residues. Trimming shortened V by 0 bases and J by 2 bases, and 11 bases separated the two germline ends. Germline CDR1 reads SGHTA; CDR2 reads FQGNSA. CDR3 bases: TGTGCCAGCAGCTTAGCGTCCCTTATCGCCTATAATTCACCCCTCCACTTT. Its translation: CASSLASLIAYNSPLHF.

The chain is built from TRBV6-5 and TRBJ2-7; 10 positions match TRBD2. This CDR3 is built from 15 residues. CDR1 is MNHEY and CDR2 is SVGAGI in the germline V gene. Germline trimming cut 6 bases from V and 2 bases from J; bases unmatched to any gene: 7. The CDR3 coding sequence is TGTGCCAGCAGCTCCCTGCTAGCGGGAGCCTACGAGCAGTACTTC. This gives the protein CASSSLLAGAYEQYF.

This sequence joins TRBV5-1 and TRBJ2-7; 7 bases fit TRBD1. This CDR3 comprises 15 residues. Germline CDR1 and CDR2: SGHRS and YFSETQ. V lost 4 bases to trimming and J lost 0 bases; unmatched junction nucleotides: 7. The CDR3 spells CASSHRDSSSYEQYF. DNA of the CDR3: TGCGCCAGCAGCCACCGGGACAGCAGCTCCTACGAGCAGTACTTC.

The rearrangement uses TRBV7-9 and TRBJ2-5; no firm D call. Matching the DNA end better, TRBJ2-7 makes the J call doubtful. The CDR3 covers 13 residues. Germline V gene lookup returns CDR1 SEHNR and CDR2 FQNEAQ (reference sequence). CDR3 coding DNA: TGTGCCAGCAGCTCAGGCCTAAACTACGAGCAGTACTTC. Translated: CASSSGLNYEQYF.

This clone was picked up one time. Within the sample, other DNA sequences also encode this same CDR3. The chain is built from TRBV9 and TRBJ2-7; no firm D call. The CDR3 sequence is 12 residues long. Germline CDR1 reads SGDLS; CDR2 reads YYNGEE. Between the trimmed V and J ends, which lost 3 bases and 0 bases, there was a span of 4 bases. CDR3 sequence (DNA): TGTGCCAGCAGCGGGAGCTCCTACGAGCAGTACTTC. Residues: CASSGSSYEQYF.

Written as DNA, the CDR3 is TGCGCCAGCAGCTCCCCCGAGGACAGGGGGTACCAAGAGACCCAGTACTTC. Protein: CASSSPEDRGYQETQYF. The chain employs TRBV5-1 and TRBJ2-5, with 10 bases matching TRBD1. The length of the CDR3 is 17 residues. CDR1 is SGHRS and CDR2 is YFSETQ in the germline V gene. Losses at the gene ends were 3 bases for V and 0 bases for J; bases not matched to a gene: 8.

The rearrangement links TRBV13 to TRBJ2-1, with a weak D call TRBD1 (5 bases). From germline, CDR1 is PRHDT and CDR2 FYEKMQ (reference sequence). This CDR3 region has 15 residues. Trimming took 0 bases from V and 7 from J, leaving 13 bases between them. CDR3 sequence reads: CASSLGQGSENEQFF. DNA for the CDR3: TGTGCCAGCAGCTTAGGTCAGGGTAGTGAGAATGAGCAGTTCTTC.